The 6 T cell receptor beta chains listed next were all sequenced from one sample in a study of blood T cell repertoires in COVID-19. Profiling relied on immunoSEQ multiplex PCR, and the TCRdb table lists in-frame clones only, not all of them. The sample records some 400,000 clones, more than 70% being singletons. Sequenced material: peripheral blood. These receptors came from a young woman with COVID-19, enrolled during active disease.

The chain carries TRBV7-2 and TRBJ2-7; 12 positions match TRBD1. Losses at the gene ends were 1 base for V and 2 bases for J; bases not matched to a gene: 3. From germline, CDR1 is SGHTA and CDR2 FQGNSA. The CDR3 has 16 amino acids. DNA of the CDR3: TGTGCCAGCAGCTTAGGGGACAGGGGGCACGCCTACGAGCAGTACTTC. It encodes CASSLGDRGHAYEQYF.

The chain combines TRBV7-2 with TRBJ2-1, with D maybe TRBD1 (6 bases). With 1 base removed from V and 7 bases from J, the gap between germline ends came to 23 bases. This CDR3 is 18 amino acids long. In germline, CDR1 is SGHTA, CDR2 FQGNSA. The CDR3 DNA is TGTGCCAGCAGCTTAGGTGGGGGTGGCAGGGGCCATTGGAATGAGCAGTTCTTC. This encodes CASSLGGGGRGHWNEQFF.

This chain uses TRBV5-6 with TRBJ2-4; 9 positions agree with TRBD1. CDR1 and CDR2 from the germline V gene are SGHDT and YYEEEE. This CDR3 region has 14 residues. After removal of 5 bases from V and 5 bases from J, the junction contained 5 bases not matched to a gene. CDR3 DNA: TGTGCCAGCAGACCTACAGGGGGCGAAAACATTCAGTACTTC. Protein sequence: CASRPTGGENIQYF.

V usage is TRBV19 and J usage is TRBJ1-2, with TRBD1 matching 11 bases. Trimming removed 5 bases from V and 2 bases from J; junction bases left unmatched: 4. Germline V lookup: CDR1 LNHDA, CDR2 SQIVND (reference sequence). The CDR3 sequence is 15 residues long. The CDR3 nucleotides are TGTGCCAGTAGTGTCGGGACAGGGGGGAACTATGGCTACACCTTC. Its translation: CASSVGTGGNYGYTF.

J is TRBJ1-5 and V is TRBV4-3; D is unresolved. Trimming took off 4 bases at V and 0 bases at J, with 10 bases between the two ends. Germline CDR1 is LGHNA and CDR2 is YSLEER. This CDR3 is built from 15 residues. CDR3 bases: TGCGCCAGCAGCCCCTCCGGTAGTAGCAATCAGCCCCAGCATTTT. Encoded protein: CASSPSGSSNQPQHF.

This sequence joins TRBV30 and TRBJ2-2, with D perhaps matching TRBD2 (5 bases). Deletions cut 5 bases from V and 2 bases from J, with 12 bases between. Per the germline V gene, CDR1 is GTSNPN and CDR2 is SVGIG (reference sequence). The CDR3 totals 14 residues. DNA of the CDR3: TGTGCCTGGTCGGCGCGGGTTAACACCGGGGAGCTGTTTTTT. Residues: CAWSARVNTGELFF.